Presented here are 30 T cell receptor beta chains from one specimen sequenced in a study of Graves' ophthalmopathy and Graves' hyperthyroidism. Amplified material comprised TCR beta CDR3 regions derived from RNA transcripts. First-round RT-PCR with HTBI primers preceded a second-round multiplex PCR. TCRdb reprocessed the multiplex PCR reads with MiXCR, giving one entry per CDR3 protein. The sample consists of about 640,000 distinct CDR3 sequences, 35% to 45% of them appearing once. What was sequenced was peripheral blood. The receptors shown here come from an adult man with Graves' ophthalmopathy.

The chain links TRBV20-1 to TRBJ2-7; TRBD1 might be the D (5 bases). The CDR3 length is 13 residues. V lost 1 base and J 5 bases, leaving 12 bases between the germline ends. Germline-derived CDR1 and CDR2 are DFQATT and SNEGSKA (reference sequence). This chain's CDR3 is CSARAPRGDEQYF. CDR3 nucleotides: TGCAGTGCTAGAGCTCCTAGGGGCGACGAGCAGTACTTC.

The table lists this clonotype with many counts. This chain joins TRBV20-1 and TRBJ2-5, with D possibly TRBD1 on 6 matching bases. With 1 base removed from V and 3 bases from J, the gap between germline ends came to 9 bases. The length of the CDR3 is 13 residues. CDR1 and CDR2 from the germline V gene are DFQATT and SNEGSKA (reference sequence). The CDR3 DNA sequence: TGCAGTGCTAGAGTGGGACACAAAGAGACCCAGTACTTC. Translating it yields CSARVGHKETQYF.

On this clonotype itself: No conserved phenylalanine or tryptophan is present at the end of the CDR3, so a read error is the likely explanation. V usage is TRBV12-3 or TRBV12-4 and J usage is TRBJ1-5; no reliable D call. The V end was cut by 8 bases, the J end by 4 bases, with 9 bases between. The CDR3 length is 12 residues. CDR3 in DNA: TGTGCCAGCTCGCGGGCTAATCAGCCCCAGCATCTT. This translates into CASSRANQPQHL.

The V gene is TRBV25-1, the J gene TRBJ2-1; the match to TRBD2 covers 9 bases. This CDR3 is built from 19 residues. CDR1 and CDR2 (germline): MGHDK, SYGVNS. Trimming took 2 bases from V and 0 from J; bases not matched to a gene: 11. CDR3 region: CASSEVGSGGLSSYNEQFF. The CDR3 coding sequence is TGTGCCAGCAGTGAAGTGGGTAGCGGGGGACTAAGCTCCTACAATGAGCAGTTCTTC.

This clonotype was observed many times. CDR3 nucleotides: TGTGCCAGCAGTGAGGGGCCAGTACTTTCCTATGGCTACACCTTC. The encoded protein is CASSEGPVLSYGYTF. The chain employs TRBV2 and TRBJ1-2; D perhaps matches TRBD1 (5 bases). CDR3 size: 15 residues. The V end was cut by 3 bases, the J end by 4 bases, with 15 bases between. CDR1 SNHLY and CDR2 FYNNEI come from the germline V gene.

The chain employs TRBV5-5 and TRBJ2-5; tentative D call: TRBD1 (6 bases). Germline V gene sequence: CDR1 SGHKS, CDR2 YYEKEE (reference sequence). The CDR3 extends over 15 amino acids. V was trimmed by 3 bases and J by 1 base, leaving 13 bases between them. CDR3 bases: TGTGCCAGCAGCTGGGGGCAGGCCCCCCAAGAGACCCAGTACTTC. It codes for CASSWGQAPQETQYF.

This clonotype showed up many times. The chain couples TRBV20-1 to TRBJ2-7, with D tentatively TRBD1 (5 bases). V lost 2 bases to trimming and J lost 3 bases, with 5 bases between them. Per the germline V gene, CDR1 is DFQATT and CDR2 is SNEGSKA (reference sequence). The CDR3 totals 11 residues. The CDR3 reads CSARQGYEQYF. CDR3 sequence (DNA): TGCAGTGCTAGACAGGGCTACGAGCAGTACTTC.

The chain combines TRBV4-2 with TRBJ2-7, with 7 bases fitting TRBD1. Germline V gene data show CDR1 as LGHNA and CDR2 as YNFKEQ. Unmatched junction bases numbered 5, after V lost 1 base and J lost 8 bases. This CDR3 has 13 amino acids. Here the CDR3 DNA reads TGTGCCAGCAGCCAAGGCGAGACAGGGAAGCAGTACTTC. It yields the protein CASSQGETGKQYF.

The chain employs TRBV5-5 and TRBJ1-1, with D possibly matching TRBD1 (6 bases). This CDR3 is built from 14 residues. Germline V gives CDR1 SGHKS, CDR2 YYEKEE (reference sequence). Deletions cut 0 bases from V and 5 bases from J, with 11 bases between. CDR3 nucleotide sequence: TGTGCCAGCAGCTTGGCTCCAGGGGAGACTGAAGCTTTCTTT. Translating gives CASSLAPGETEAFF.

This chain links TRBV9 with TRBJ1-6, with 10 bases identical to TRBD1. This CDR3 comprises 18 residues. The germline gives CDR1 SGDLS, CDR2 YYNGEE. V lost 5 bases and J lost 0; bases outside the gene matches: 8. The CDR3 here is CASSRGTGAFSYNSPLHF. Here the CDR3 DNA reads TGTGCCAGCAGTCGGGGGACAGGGGCCTTCTCCTATAATTCACCCCTCCACTTT.

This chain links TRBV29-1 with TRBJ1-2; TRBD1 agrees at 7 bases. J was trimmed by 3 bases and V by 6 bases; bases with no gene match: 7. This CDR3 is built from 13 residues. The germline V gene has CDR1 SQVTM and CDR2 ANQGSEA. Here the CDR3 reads CSVPPTGYYGYTF. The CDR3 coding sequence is TGCAGCGTCCCACCGACAGGGTACTATGGCTACACCTTC. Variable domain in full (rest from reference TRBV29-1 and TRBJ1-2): SAVISQKPSRDICQRGTSLTIQCQVDSQVTMMFWYRQQPGQSLTLIATANQGSEATYESGFVIDKFPISRPNLTFSTLTVSNMSPEDSSIYLCSVPPTGYYGYTFGSGTRLTVV.

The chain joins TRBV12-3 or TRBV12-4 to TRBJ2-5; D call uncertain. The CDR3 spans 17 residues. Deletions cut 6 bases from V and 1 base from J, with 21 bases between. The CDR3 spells CASSPEVQQDLQETQYF. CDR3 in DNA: TGTGCCAGCAGCCCAGAGGTACAGCAGGACCTCCAAGAGACCCAGTACTTC.

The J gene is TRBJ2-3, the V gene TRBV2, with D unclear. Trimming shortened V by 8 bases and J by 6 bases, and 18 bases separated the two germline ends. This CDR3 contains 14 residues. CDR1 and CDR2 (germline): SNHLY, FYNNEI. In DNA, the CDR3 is TGTGCCAGCGGCATTTCGCGAAGGGCCGATACGCAGTATTTT. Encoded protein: CASGISRRADTQYF.

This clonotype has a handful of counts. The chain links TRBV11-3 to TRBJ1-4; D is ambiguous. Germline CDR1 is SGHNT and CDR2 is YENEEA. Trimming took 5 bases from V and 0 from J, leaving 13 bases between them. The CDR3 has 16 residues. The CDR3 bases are TGTGCCAGCAGCCCATGGTCGGGAGCAACTAATGAAAAACTGTTTTTT. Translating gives CASSPWSGATNEKLFF.

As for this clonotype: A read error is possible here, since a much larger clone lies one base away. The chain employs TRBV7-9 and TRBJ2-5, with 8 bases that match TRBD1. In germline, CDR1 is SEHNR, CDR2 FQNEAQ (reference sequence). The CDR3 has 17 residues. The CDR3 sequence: CGSSLALGTGHQETQYF. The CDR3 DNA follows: TGTGGCAGCAGCTTAGCGTTGGGGACAGGACACCAAGAGACCCAGTACTTC.

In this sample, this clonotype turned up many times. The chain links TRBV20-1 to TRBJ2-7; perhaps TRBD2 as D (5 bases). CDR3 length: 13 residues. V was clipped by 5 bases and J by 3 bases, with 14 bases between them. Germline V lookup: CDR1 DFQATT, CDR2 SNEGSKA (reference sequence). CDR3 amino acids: CSARSPRGYEQYF. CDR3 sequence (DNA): TGCAGTGCTCGGTCCCCCCGGGGCTACGAGCAGTACTTC.

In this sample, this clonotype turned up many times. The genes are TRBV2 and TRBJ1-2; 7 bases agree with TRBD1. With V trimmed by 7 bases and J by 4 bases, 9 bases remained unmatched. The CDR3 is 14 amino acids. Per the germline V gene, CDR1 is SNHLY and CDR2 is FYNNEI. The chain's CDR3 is CASNPGGIVYGYTF. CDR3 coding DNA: TGTGCCAGCAACCCAGGGGGTATCGTCTATGGCTACACCTTC.

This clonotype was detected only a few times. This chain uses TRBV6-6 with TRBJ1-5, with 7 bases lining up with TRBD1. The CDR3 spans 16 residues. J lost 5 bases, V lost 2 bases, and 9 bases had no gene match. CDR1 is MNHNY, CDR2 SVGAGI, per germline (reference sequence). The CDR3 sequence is CASSYLSLTGDQPQHF. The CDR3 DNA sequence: TGTGCCAGCAGTTACCTCAGTCTAACAGGGGATCAGCCCCAGCATTTT.

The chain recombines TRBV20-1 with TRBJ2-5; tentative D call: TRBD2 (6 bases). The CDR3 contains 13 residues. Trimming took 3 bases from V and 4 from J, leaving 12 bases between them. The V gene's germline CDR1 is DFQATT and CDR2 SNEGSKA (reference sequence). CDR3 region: CSASGGAGETQYF. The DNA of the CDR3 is TGCAGTGCTAGTGGCGGGGCTGGAGAGACCCAGTACTTC.

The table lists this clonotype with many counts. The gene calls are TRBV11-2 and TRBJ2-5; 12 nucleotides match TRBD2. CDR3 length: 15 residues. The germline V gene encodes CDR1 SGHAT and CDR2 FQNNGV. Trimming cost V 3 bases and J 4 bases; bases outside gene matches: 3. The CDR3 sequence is CASSLTSGSRETQYF. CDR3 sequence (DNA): TGTGCCAGCAGCTTGACTAGCGGGAGCAGAGAGACCCAGTACTTC. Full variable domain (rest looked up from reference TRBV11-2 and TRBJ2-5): EAGVAQSPRYKIIEKRQSVAFWCNPISGHATLYWYQQILGQGPKLLIQFQNNGVVDDSQLPKDRFSAERLKGVDSTLKIQPAKLEDSAVYLCASSLTSGSRETQYFGPGTRLLVL.

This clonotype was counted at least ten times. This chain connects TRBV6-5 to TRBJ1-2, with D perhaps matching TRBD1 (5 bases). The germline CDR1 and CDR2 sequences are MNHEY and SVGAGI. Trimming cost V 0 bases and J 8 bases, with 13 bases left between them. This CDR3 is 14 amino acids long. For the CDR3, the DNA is TGTGCCAGCAGTTACTCGTCGGGGACTAGGGGCTACACCTTC. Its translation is CASSYSSGTRGYTF.

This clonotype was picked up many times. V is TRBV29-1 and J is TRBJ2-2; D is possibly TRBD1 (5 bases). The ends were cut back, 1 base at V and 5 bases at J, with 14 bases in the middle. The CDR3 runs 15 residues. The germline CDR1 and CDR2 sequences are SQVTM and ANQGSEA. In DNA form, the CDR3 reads TGCAGCGTTGAAGGGATGCAGGGCCGGACCGGGGAGCTGTTTTTT. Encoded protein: CSVEGMQGRTGELFF.

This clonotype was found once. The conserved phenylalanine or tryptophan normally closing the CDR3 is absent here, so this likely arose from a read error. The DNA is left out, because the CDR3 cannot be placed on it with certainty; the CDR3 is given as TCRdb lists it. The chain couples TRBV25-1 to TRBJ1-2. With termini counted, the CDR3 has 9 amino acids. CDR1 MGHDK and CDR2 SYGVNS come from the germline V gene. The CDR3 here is CASSELDKG.

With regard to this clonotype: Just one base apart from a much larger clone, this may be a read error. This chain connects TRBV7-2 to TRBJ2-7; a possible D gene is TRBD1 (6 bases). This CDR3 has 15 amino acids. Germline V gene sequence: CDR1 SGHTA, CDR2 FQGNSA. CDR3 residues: CAGSLARGGPYEQYF. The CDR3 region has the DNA TGTGCCGGCAGCTTAGCGAGAGGGGGACCATACGAGCAGTACTTC.

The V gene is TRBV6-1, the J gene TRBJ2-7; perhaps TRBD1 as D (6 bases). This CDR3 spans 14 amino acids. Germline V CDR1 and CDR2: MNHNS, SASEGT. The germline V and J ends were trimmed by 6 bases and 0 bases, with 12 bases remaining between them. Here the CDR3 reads CASSPRQDSYEQYF. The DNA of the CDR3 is TGTGCCAGCAGCCCCCGACAGGACTCCTACGAGCAGTACTTC.

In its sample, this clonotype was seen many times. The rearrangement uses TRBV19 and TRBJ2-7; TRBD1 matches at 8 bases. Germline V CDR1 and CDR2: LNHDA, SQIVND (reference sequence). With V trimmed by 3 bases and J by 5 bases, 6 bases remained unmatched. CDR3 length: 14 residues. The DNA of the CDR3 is TGTGCCAGTAGTATGGACAGGGATCGAGACGAGCAGTACTTC. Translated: CASSMDRDRDEQYF. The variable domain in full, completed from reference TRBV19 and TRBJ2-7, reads DGGITQSPKYLFRKEGQNVTLSCEQNLNHDAMYWYRQDPGQGLRLIYYSQIVNDFQKGDIAEGYSVSREKKESFPLTVTSAQKNPTAFYLCASSMDRDRDEQYFGPGTRLTVT.

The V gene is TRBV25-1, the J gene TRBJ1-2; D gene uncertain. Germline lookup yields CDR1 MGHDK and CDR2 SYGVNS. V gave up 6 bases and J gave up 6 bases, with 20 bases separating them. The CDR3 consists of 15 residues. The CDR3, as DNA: TGTGCCAGCAGCCCCGCCTTTGGCCAATATAATGGCTACACCTTC. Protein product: CASSPAFGQYNGYTF.

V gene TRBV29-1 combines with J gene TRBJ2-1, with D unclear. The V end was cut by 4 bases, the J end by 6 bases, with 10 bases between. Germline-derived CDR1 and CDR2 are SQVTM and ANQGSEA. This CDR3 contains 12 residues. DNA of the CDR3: TGCAGCGTTGTATGGACCATCAATGAGCAGTTCTTC. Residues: CSVVWTINEQFF.

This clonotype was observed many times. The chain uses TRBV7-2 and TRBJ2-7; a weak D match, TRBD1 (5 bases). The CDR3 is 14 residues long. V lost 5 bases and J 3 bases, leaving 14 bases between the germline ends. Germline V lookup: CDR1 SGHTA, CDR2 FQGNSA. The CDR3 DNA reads TGTGCCAGCAGCCCTGGACAAGTCGGCTACGAGCAGTACTTC. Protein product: CASSPGQVGYEQYF.

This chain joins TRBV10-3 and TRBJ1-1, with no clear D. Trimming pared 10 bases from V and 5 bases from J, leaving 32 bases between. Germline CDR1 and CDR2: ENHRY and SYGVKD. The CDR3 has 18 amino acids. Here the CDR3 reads CASSPRLTREGTTTEAFF. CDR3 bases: TGTGCCAGCAGCCCTCGGCTGACGCGGGAGGGAACAACGACTGAAGCTTTCTTT.